This T cell receptor beta chain was observed in a study of TIL therapy for anti-PD-1-resistant metastatic lung cancer. Study summary: By whole-exome sequencing, median non-synonymous tumor mutation burden was roughly 1.4 mutations per megabase.

The time point was: pre-treatment sample, taken before nivolumab and TIL therapy. Worth noting for this clone: Its specificity is not known.

General study points: After infusion, TIL clonotypes partly replaced peripheral T cells and declined over months. Patients were highly selected, enriched for treatment-naive, never-smoker and oncogene-addicted cases.

This CDR3 has 16 amino acids. Germline-derived CDR1 and CDR2 are SNHLY and FYNNEI. V was pared by 7 bases and J by 4 bases, with 22 bases between. The libraries were made with immunoSEQ v3. Here immunoSEQ multiplex PCR was the method, and the copy in TCRdb shows in-frame clones only, minus some. The sample shows more than 15,000 clones, 83% of them seen only once. The clonotype was recovered from a person aged 25-85 years with non-small cell lung cancer. The chain employs TRBV2 and TRBJ1-2, with D tentatively TRBD1 (6 bases). The source was blood, collected at baseline. The CDR3 nucleotides are TGTGCCAGCACTTTCCCCGTATCAGGGGAAGGCTATGGCTACACCTTC. It yields the protein CASTFPVSGEGYGYTF.